This T cell receptor (beta chain) is from a study of T cell repertoires in cytomegalovirus infection. Study background: Shared public TCR beta signatures pointed to both CMV infection and a matching HLA type. Study outcomes and limitations: The ex vivo response showed dominance by HLA-C-restricted CMV-specific TCR beta clonotypes. There were carriers of CMV plus the relevant HLA, and cumulative public TCR beta family frequency identified them.

TCRdb re-derived calls from the reads in MiXCR, one entry per CDR3 protein. The sample consists of approximately 500,000 distinct CDR3 sequences, 11% of them appearing once. The table lists this clonotype with a few counts. Its antigen is unknown. The sequence came from a human donor in good health (CMV status not recorded). Some clones in this sample may be carry-over from other donors' samples. Sample: PBMCs.

The CDR3 region is CASSQLTGGARNEQFF. As DNA, the CDR3 is TGTGCCAGCAGCCAGTTGACAGGGGGCGCCCGCAATGAGCAGTTCTTC. The chain couples TRBV3-1 to TRBJ2-1; 10 bases align to TRBD1. V dropped 3 bases and J dropped 6; count of bases not matched to a gene: 8. The CDR3 totals 16 residues. The germline CDR1 and CDR2 sequences are LGHDT and YNNKEL (reference sequence).